This TCR beta chain was retrieved from a study of regulatory T cells in long-lasting Graves disease. The overall study: Persistent cases took antithyroid drugs over 5 years and stayed TSH receptor antibody positive.

Per germline, CDR1 DFQATT and CDR2 SNEGSKA (reference sequence). The CDR3 extends over 12 amino acids. J gave up 7 bases and V 3 bases, and 3 bases lay outside the gene matches. General study findings and limits: Persistent disease exhibited a predilection for TRBV28, TRBJ1-2 and TRBJ2-5.

In this sample, this clonotype turned up a few times. The antigen remains undetermined. Stated time point: persistent/refractory GD, antithyroid drugs over 5 years with positive TRAb. PBMC-extracted RNA yielded the TCR library. Arm-PCR with iRepertoire HTBI primers amplified the CDR3 regions for these TCR beta libraries. TCRdb passed the multiplex PCR reads through MiXCR, listing each CDR3 protein once. This repertoire shows 350,000 to 450,000 distinct CDR3 sequences, around 21% found once; its top ten account for 20%. The sequencing here drew on peripheral blood mononuclear cells (PBMCs), taken when the disease was refractory, from a patient treated with antithyroid drugs. V is TRBV20-1 and J is TRBJ1-3; 7 bases agree with TRBD1. The clonotype originates from a female donor with Graves disease. CDR3: CSASIQGNTIYF. The CDR3 coding sequence is TGCAGTGCTAGTATACAGGGGAACACCATATATTTT.